This TCR beta chain originates from a study of shared clonotypes between healthy human individuals. Looking at the study overall: Serving as donors were a couple of women and a few men, whose ages spanned 18 to 49.

Study observations and caveats: Sequencing depth was expected to influence donor clonotype sharing.

For this clone: Its antigen is unidentified.

For unsorted PBMC, around 300 ng DNA per replicate equaled tens of thousands of T cell genomes. What was sequenced on ten immunoSEQ deep assay plates was unsorted PBMC DNA. Measured with immunoSEQ multiplex PCR; TCRdb has only the in-frame clones, and not every one. The sample lists 550,000 to 600,000 clones; roughly four fifths were seen once. The sequence came from a woman aged 40-49 years in good health. Some clones in this sample may be carry-over from other donors' samples. The specimen was PBMCs.

CDR3 amino acids: CASSPSGTYFGYTF. The CDR3 DNA follows: TGTGCCAGCTCACCATCGGGAACCTATTTCGGCTACACCTTC. This chain links TRBV18 with TRBJ1-2; D uncertain. Trimming stripped 2 bases from V and 8 bases from J, with 15 bases between. The germline V gene has CDR1 KGHSH and CDR2 LQKENI. CDR3 length equals 14 residues.